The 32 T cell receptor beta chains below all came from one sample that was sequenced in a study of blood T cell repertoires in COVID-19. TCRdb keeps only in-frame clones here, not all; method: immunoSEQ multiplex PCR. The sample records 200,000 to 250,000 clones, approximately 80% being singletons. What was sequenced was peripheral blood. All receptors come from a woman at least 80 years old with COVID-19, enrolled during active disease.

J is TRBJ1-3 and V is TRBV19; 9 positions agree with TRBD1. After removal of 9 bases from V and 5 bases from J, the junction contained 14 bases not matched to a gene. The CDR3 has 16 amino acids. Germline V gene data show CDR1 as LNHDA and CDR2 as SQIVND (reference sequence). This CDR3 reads CASRTGGTQGRNTIYF. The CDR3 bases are TGTGCCAGCCGCACAGGGGGCACACAAGGAAGAAACACCATATATTTT.

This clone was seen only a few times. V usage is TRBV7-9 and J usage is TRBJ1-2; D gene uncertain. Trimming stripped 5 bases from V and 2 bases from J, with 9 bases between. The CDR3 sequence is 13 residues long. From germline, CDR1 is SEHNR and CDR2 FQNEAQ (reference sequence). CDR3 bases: TGTGCCAGCAGCCTATCTTCGAACTATGGCTACACCTTC. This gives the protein CASSLSSNYGYTF.

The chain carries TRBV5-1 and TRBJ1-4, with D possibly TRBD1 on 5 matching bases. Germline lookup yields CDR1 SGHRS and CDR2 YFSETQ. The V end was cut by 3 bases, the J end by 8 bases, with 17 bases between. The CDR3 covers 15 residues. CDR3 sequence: CASSSRSGAGEKLFF. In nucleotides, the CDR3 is TGCGCCAGCAGCTCCCGATCTGGGGCTGGGGAAAAACTGTTTTTT.

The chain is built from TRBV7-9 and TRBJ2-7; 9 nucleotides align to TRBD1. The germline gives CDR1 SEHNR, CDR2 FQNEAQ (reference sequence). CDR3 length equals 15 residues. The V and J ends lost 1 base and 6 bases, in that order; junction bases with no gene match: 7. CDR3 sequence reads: CASSLVGGQGVEQYF. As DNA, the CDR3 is TGTGCCAGCAGCTTAGTAGGGGGACAGGGAGTCGAGCAGTACTTC.

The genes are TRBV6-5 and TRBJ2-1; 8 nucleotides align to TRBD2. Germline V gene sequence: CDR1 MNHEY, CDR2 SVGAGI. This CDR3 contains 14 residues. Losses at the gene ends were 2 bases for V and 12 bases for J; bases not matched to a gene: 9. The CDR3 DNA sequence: TGTGCCAGCAGTTACGTGCCGGGGGGGGGAGTGCAGTTCTTC. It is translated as CASSYVPGGGVQFF.

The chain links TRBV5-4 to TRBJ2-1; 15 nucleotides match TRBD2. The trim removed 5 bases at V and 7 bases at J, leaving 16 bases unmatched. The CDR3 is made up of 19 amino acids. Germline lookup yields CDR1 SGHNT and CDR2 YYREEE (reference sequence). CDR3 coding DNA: TGTGCCAGCAGTCGGCAGGGACTAGCGGGGGGTGGAGTAGGGAATGAGCAGTTCTTC. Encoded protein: CASSRQGLAGGGVGNEQFF.

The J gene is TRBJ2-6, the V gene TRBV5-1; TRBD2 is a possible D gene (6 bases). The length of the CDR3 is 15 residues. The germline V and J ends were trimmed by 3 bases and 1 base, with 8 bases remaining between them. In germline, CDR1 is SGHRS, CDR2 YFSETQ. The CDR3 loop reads CASSSGTSGANVLTF. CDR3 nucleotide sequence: TGCGCCAGCAGCTCAGGGACTTCTGGGGCCAACGTCCTGACTTTC.

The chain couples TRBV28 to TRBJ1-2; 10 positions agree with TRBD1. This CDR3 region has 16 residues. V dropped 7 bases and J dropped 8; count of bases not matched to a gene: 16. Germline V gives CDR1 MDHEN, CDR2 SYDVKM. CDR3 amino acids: CASKRTGGLLRFGYTF. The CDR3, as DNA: TGTGCCAGCAAGAGGACAGGGGGTCTTCTGCGGTTCGGCTACACCTTC.

CDR3 residues: CASSFRREQGYTF. CDR3 DNA sequence: TGTGCCAGCAGTTTTCGGAGAGAACAAGGCTACACCTTC. This rearrangement joins TRBV27 to TRBJ1-2, with D unresolved. Germline loops: CDR1 MNHEY, CDR2 SMNVEV (reference sequence). The germline V and J ends were trimmed by 3 bases and 8 bases, with 13 bases remaining between them. This CDR3 has 13 residues.

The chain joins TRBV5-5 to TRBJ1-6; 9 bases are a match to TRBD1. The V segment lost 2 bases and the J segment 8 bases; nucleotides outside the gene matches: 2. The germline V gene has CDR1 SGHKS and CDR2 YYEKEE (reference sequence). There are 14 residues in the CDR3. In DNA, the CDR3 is TGTGCCAGCAGCTTACAGGGGGCGGATTCACCCCTCCACTTT. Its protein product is CASSLQGADSPLHF.

In DNA, the CDR3 is TGTGCCAGCAGTTACTCGGGGATCGGAACTGAAGCTTTCTTT. Translated: CASSYSGIGTEAFF. V is TRBV9 and J is TRBJ1-1; D not resolved. With 5 bases removed from V and 5 bases from J, the gap between germline ends came to 16 bases. The CDR3 has 14 residues. Looked up from germline, CDR1 is SGDLS and CDR2 is YYNGEE.

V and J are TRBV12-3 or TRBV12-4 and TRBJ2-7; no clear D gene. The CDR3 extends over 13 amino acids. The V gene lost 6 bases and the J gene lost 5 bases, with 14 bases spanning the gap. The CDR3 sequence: CASSPAGSDEQYF. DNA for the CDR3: TGTGCCAGCAGCCCGGCAGGCTCGGACGAGCAGTACTTC.

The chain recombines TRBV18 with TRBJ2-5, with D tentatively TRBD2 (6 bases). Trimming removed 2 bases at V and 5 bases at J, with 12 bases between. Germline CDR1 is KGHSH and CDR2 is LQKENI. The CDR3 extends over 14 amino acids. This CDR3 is CASSPTRGSETQYF. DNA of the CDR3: TGTGCCAGCTCACCAACGCGGGGATCCGAGACCCAGTACTTC.

CDR3 region: CSVRTGTGMVSTEAFF. Written as DNA, the CDR3 is TGCAGCGTGCGAACCGGGACAGGGATGGTGAGCACTGAAGCTTTCTTT. The V and J genes are TRBV29-1 and TRBJ1-1; TRBD1 aligns across 9 bases. The germline CDR1 and CDR2 sequences are SQVTM and ANQGSEA. The CDR3 loop spans 16 amino acids. With V trimmed by 6 bases and J by 4 bases, 15 bases remained unmatched.

DNA of the CDR3: TGTGCCAGCAGTTCCAGGACAGGGACACCCTATAATTCACCCCTCCACTTT. This codes for CASSSRTGTPYNSPLHF. The chain employs TRBV27 and TRBJ1-6; 8 bases align to TRBD1. Germline-derived CDR1 and CDR2 are MNHEY and SMNVEV (reference sequence). This CDR3 has 17 amino acids. J was trimmed by 2 bases and V by 4 bases; bases with no gene match: 7.

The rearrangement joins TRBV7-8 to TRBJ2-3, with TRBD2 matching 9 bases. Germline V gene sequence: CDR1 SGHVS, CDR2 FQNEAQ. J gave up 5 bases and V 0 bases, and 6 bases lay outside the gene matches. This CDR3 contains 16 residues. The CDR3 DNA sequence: TGTGCCAGCAGCTTAGCGCCTAGCGGGATCATAGATACGCAGTATTTT. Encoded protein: CASSLAPSGIIDTQYF.

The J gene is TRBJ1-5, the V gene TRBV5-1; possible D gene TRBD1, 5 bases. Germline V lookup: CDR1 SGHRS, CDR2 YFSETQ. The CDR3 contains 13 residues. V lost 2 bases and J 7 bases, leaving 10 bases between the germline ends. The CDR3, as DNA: TGCGCCAGCAGCTTAGGGGAAGGGCAGCCCCAGCATTTT. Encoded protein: CASSLGEGQPQHF.

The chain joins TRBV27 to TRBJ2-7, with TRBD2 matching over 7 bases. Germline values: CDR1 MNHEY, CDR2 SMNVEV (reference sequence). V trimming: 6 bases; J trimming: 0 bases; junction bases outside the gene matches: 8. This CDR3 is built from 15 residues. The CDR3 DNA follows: TGTGCCAGCAGCGGCTCGGGGGGTTTCTCCTACGAGCAGTACTTC. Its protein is CASSGSGGFSYEQYF.

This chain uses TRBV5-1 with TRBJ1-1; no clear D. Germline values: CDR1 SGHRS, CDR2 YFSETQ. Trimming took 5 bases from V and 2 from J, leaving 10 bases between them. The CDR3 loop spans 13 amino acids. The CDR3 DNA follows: TGCGCCAGCAGTCTAGGGAGCAACACTGAAGCTTTCTTT. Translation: CASSLGSNTEAFF.

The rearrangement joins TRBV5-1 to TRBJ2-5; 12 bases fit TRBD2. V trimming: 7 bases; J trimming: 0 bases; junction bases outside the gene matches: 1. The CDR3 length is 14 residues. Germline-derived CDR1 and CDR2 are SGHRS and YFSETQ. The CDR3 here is CASGLAGNQETQYF. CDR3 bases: TGCGCCAGCGGACTAGCGGGGAACCAAGAGACCCAGTACTTC.

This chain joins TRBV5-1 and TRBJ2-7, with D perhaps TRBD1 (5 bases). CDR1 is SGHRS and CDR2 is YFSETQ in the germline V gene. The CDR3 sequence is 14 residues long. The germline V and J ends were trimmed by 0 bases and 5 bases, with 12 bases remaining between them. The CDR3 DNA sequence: TGCGCCAGCAGCTTGGAGGGGTTGCAGGACGAGCAGTACTTC. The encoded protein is CASSLEGLQDEQYF.

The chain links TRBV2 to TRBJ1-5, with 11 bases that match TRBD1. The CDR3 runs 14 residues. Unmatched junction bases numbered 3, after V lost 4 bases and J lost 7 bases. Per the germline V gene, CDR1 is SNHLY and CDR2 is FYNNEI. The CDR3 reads CASSGTGGGQPQHF. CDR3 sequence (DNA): TGTGCCAGCAGTGGGACAGGGGGCGGCCAGCCCCAGCATTTT. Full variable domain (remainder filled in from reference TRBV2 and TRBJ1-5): EPEVTQTPSHQVTQMGQEVILRCVPISNHLYFYWYRQILGQKVEFLVSFYNNEISEKSEIFDDQFSVERPDGSNFTLKIRSTKLEDSAMYFCASSGTGGGQPQHFGDGTRLSIL.

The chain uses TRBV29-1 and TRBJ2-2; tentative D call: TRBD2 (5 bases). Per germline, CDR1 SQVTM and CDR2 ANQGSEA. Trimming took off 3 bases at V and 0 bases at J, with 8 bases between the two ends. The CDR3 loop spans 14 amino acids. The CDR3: CSVDGESNTGELFF. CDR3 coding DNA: TGCAGCGTTGACGGGGAGTCGAACACCGGGGAGCTGTTTTTT.

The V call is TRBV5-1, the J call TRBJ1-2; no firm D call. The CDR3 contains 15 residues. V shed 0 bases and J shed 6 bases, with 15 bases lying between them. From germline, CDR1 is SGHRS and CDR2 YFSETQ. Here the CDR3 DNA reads TGCGCCAGCAGCTTGGTCCCGGGAGGTATGGATGGCTACACCTTC. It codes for CASSLVPGGMDGYTF.

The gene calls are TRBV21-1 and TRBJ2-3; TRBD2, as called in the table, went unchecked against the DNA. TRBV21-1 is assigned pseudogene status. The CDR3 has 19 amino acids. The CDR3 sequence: CASSKGPWRGGVHTDTQYF. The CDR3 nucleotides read TGTGCCAGCAGCAAAGGTCCATGGCGGGGGGGTGTACACACAGATACGCAGTATTTT.

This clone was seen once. The CDR3: CASSAGGNTEAFF. CDR3 in DNA: TGTGCCAGCTCCGCCGGGGGGAACACTGAAGCTTTCTTT. This chain joins TRBV18 and TRBJ1-1; perhaps TRBD1 as D (5 bases). Germline-derived CDR1 and CDR2 are KGHSH and LQKENI. This CDR3 is 13 amino acids long. V was clipped by 6 bases and J by 1 base, with 9 bases between them.

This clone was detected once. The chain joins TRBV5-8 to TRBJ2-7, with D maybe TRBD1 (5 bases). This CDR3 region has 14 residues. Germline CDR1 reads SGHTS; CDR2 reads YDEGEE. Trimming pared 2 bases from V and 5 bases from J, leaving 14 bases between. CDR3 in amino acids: CASSFRGRANEQYF. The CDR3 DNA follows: TGTGCCAGCAGCTTTCGAGGCAGGGCCAACGAGCAGTACTTC.

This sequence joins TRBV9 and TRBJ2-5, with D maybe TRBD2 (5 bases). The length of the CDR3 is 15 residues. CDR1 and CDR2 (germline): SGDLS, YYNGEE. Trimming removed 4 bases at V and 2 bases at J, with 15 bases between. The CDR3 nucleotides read TGTGCCAGCAGCCCCGAAATACTAGATCAAGAGACCCAGTACTTC. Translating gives CASSPEILDQETQYF.

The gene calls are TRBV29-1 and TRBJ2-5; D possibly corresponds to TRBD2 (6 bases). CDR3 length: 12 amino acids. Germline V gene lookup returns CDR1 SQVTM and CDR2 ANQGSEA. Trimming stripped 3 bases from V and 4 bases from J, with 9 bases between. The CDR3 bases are TGCAGCGTTGAGAATAGCGGAGAGACCCAGTACTTC. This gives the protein CSVENSGETQYF.

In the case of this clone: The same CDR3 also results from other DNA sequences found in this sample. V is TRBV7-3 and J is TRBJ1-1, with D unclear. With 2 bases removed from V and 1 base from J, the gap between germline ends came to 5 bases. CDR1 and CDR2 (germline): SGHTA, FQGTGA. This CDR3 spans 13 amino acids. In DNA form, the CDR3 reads TGTGCCAGCAGCTTAGAGAGGAACACTGAAGCTTTCTTT. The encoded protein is CASSLERNTEAFF.

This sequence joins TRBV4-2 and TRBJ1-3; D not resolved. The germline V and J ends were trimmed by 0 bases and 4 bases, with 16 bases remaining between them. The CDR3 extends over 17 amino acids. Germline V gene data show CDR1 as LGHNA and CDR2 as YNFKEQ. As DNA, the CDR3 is TGTGCCAGCAGCCAAGAACTGCTGGCAGGAGGCGGAAACACCATATATTTT. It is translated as CASSQELLAGGGNTIYF.

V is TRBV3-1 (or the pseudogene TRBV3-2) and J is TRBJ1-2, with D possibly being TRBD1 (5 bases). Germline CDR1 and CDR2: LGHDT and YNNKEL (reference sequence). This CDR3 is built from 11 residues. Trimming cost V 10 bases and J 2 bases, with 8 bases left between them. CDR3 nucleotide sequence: TGTGCCACCCGACAGAACTATGGCTACACCTTC. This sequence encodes CATRQNYGYTF.